This TCR beta chain was recovered during a study of blood T cell repertoires in COVID-19. Study information: Material from acute and convalescent COVID-19 was sourced from the United States, Italy and Spain.

Under the authors' procedure: Estimated nucleated cell counts came from reference gene primer amplification. Measured with immunoSEQ multiplex PCR; TCRdb has only the in-frame clones, and not every one. V, J and clone size reflect that table, while D and trimming were determined from the DNA. The repertoire includes more than 45,000 clones, around 85% of them detected once, and approximately 4.5% sits in the top ten. Germline V gene data show CDR1 as SEHNR and CDR2 as FQNEAQ (reference sequence). The CDR3 loop spans 15 amino acids. The V gene end was trimmed by 7 bases and the J gene end by 4 bases; junction bases not matched to a gene: 7.

Specimen: peripheral blood. This chain uses TRBV7-9 with TRBJ2-6; 7 bases line up with TRBD1. The sequence derives from a man aged 35 to 55 with active COVID-19. DNA of the CDR3: TGTGCCAGCACCGAGGGGGCTGCCGGGGCCAACGTCCTGACTTTC. Translating gives CASTEGAAGANVLTF.